Following are 9 T cell receptor beta chains from one sample sequenced in a study of T cell responses to AZD1222 COVID-19 vaccine. Using immunoSEQ multiplex PCR, the repertoire was profiled, and TCRdb retains in-frame clones only, with some absent. The sample yields about 120,000 clones, about 93% seen once. The specimen was peripheral blood, collected 28 days after the second dose of the MenACWY control vaccine. The receptors come from an adult who received the MenACWY meningococcal vaccine as a control.

This clone was seen once. This CDR3 is also generated by other DNA sequences in the sample. V gene TRBV4-2 combines with J gene TRBJ1-3; a weak D match, TRBD1 (5 bases). CDR1 is LGHNA and CDR2 is YNFKEQ in the germline V gene. V lost 1 base and J 1 base, leaving 5 bases between the germline ends. The CDR3 is 14 amino acids. The CDR3 sequence: CASSQAGSGNTIYF. CDR3 coding DNA: TGTGCCAGCAGCCAAGCAGGGTCTGGAAACACCATATATTTT.

The chain recombines TRBV5-4 with TRBJ2-1, with TRBD2 matching over 10 bases. V lost 4 bases to trimming and J lost 0 bases; unmatched junction nucleotides: 4. The CDR3 is 16 amino acids. Looked up from germline, CDR1 is SGHNT and CDR2 is YYREEE (reference sequence). The CDR3 loop reads CASSSGLAASYNEQFF. Written as DNA, the CDR3 is TGTGCCAGCAGCAGCGGACTAGCGGCCTCCTACAATGAGCAGTTCTTC. The full variable domain, with the rest looked up from reference TRBV5-4 and TRBJ2-1, is ETGVTQSPTHLIKTRGQQVTLRCSSQSGHNTVSWYQQALGQGPQFIFQYYREEENGRGNFPPRFSGLQFPNYSSELNVNALELDDSALYLCASSSGLAASYNEQFFGPGTRLTVL.

This chain connects TRBV5-1 to TRBJ1-4; 8 nucleotides line up with TRBD1. CDR3 size: 15 residues. CDR1 is SGHRS, CDR2 YFSETQ, per germline. The V and J ends lost 4 bases and 8 bases, in that order; junction bases with no gene match: 10. CDR3 DNA: TGCGCCAGCAGCCTGAGACAGGGGAGATTCGAAAAACTGTTTTTT. This encodes CASSLRQGRFEKLFF.

The chain's CDR3 is CASSFTSTGEKLFF. The CDR3 DNA reads TGCGCCAGCAGCTTTACCAGTACCGGGGAAAAACTGTTTTTT. This chain links TRBV5-1 with TRBJ1-4; D is undetermined. V was clipped by 2 bases and J by 8 bases, with 13 bases between them. The CDR3 consists of 14 residues. Looked up from germline, CDR1 is SGHRS and CDR2 is YFSETQ.

J is TRBJ2-3 and V is TRBV20-1; TRBD2 agrees at 8 bases. This CDR3 comprises 15 residues. Germline CDR1 reads DFQATT; CDR2 reads SNEGSKA (reference sequence). V gave up 6 bases and J gave up 1 base; unmatched junction bases: 9. The CDR3 nucleotides are TGCAGTGCCAGTGAAGCGGGAGCAGGCACAGATACGCAGTATTTT. Its translation is CSASEAGAGTDTQYF.

V is TRBV19 and J is TRBJ1-5; D is possibly TRBD1 (6 bases). Trimming removed 1 base from V and 0 bases from J, with 16 bases in between. Germline loops: CDR1 LNHDA, CDR2 SQIVND (reference sequence). This CDR3 region has 18 residues. The CDR3 protein is CASSIGIQGGDSNQPQHF. Here the CDR3 DNA reads TGTGCCAGTAGTATAGGGATACAGGGAGGGGATAGCAATCAGCCCCAGCATTTT.

This clone was detected once. The chain links TRBV6-6 to TRBJ2-3, with a tentative D call TRBD2 (7 bases). The germline gives CDR1 MNHNY, CDR2 SVGAGI (reference sequence). CDR3 length: 14 amino acids. V shed 3 bases and J shed 9 bases, with 16 bases lying between them. CDR3 nucleotides: TGTGCCAGCAGTTATATGGGGGGGCTCGGGACGCAGTATTTT. Translation gives CASSYMGGLGTQYF.

The chain recombines TRBV5-1 with TRBJ1-4; TRBD1 might be the D (5 bases). The germline V gene has CDR1 SGHRS and CDR2 YFSETQ. The CDR3 is 14 residues long. Trimming left V 0 bases short and J 11 bases short, with 14 bases between. This CDR3 is CASSLGTPEGKLFF. The CDR3 nucleotides are TGCGCCAGCAGCTTGGGAACACCCGAGGGGAAACTGTTTTTT.

The chain carries TRBV27 and TRBJ2-7, with a weak D call TRBD2 (5 bases). Trimming took 2 bases from V and 3 from J, leaving 8 bases between them. This CDR3 spans 13 amino acids. From germline, CDR1 is MNHEY and CDR2 SMNVEV (reference sequence). Here the CDR3 DNA reads TGTGCCAGCAGTTTAGCGACTAACTACGAGCAGTACTTC. Translation gives CASSLATNYEQYF.